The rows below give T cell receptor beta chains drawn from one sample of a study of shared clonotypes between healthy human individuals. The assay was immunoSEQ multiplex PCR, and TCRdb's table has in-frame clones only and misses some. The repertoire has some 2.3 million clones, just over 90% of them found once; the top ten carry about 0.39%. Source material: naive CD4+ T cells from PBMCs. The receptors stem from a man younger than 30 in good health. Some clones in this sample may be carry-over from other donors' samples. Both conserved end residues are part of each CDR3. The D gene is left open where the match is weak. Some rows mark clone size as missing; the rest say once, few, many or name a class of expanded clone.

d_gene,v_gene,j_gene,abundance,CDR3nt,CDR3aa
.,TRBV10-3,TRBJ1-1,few,TGTGCCATCAGTGAGCAGGTAGGGGGCACTGAAGCTTTCTTT,CAISEQVGGTEAFF
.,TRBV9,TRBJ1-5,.,TGTGCCAGCAGTAGAGGGGTCACCAATCAGCCCCAGCATTTT,CASSRGVTNQPQHF
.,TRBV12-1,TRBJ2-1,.,TGTGCCAGCAGCTTAGCCGGGACAGAGCGACGTCACAATGAGCAGTTCTTC,CASSLAGTERRHNEQFF
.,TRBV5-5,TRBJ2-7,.,TGTGCCAGCAGCTTGACGGCCGGGACGGCGGACGAGCAGTACTTC,CASSLTAGTADEQYF
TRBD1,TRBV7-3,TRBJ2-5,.,TGTGCCAGCAGCTTAGCCACAGGGGGCGGCCAAGAGACCCAGTACTTC,CASSLATGGGQETQYF
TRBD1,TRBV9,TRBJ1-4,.,TGTGCCAGCGGGTCAGGGGGGCATGAAAAACTGTTTTTT,CASGSGGHEKLFF
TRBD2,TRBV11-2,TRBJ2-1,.,TGTGCCAGCAGCCAGCGGGGCGGAGCCTCCTACAATGAGCAGTTCTTC,CASSQRGGASYNEQFF
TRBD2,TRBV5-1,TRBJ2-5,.,TGCGCCAGCAGCTCCCTGGGACTAGAACAAGAGACCCAGTACTTC,CASSSLGLEQETQYF
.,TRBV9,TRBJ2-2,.,TGTGCCAGCAGCGCCGTCACAGGGAACACCGGGGAGCTGTTTTTT,CASSAVTGNTGELFF
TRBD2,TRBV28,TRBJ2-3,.,TGTGCCAGCAGTCACCGGCGTCTAGCGGGAGGAACAGATACGCAGTATTTT,CASSHRRLAGGTDTQYF
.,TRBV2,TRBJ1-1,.,TGTGCCAGCACCCGGCAGGGAGGGTTGAACACTGAAGCTTTCTTT,CASTRQGGLNTEAFF
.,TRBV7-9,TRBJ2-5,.,TGTGCCAGCAGCGAGCTCCAGGGAGAGGAGACCCAGTACTTC,CASSELQGEETQYF
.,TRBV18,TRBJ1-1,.,TGTGCCAGCTCACGAATACAGGGTTTGAACACTGAAGCTTTCTTT,CASSRIQGLNTEAFF
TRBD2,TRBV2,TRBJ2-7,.,TGTGCCACCCAGTTAGCGGGAGGGCCTTGGGAGCAGTACTTC,CATQLAGGPWEQYF
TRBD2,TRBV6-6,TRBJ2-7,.,TGTGCCAGCAGTAAAGTAGCGGGAGGTTCCTACGAGCAGTACTTC,CASSKVAGGSYEQYF
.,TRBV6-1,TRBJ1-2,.,TGTGCCAGCAGTGAGGCACAGGGAATAAACTATGGCTACACCTTC,CASSEAQGINYGYTF
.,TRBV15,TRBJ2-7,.,TGTGCCACCAGCAGCCAGCGGAGCTCCTACGAGCAGTACTTC,CATSSQRSSYEQYF
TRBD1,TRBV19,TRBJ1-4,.,TGTGCCAGTAGTAAGAAGACAGGGGATAATGAAAAACTGTTTTTT,CASSKKTGDNEKLFF
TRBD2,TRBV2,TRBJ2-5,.,TGTGCCAGCAGTGAAACGGCTAGCGGAGAAGGGACGCGGACCCAGTACTTC,CASSETASGEGTRTQYF
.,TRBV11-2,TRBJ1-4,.,TGTGCCAGCAGTCCGACCATTCCCAATGAAAAACTGTTTTTT,CASSPTIPNEKLFF
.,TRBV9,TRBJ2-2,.,TGTGCCAGCAGCGTAGAGGGCGGAAGGAACACCGGGGAGCTGTTTTTT,CASSVEGGRNTGELFF
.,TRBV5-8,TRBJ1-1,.,TGTGCCAGCAGCCTCGAGAGAGTGAGGGGCACTGAAGCTTTCTTT,CASSLERVRGTEAFF
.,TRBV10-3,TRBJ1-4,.,TGTGCCATCAGTGAGATGGGTAATCACGAAAAACTGTTTTTT,CAISEMGNHEKLFF
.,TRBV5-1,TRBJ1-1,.,TGCGCCAGCAGCGATCTATCGGGGGATGACACTGAAGCTTTCTTT,CASSDLSGDDTEAFF
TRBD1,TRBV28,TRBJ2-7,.,TGTGCCAGCAGAACGGCCGGGACAGACGTCTACGAGCAGTACTTC,CASRTAGTDVYEQYF
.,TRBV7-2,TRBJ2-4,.,TGTGCCAGCAGCTTAGCTAGGGACATTCAGTACTTC,CASSLARDIQYF
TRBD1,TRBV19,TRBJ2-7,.,TGTGCCAGTGGGACAGGGGTTATCAACGAGCAGTACTTC,CASGTGVINEQYF
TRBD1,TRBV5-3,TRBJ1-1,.,TGTGCCAGAGCCGCTGACAGGGCCGGGGAAACTGAAGCTTTCTTT,CARAADRAGETEAFF
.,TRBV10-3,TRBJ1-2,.,TGTGCCTCTCCTCCAACCGGGGGTAACTATGGCTACACCTTC,CASPPTGGNYGYTF
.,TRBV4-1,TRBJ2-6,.,TGCGCCAGCAGCCAAGTCAGGGCCTCTGGGGCCAACGTCCTGACTTTC,CASSQVRASGANVLTF
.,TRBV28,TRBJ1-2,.,TGTGCCAGCAGCCAATTCGGCAACTATGGCTACACCTTC,CASSQFGNYGYTF
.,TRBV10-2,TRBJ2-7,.,TGCGCCAGCAGTGTGAGCGGGACACCAGCCTACGAGCAGTACTTC,CASSVSGTPAYEQYF
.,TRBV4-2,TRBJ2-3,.,TGTGCCAGCAGCCCCGACGCTCGGACGGACCACTCAAACACAGATACGCAGTATTTT,CASSPDARTDHSNTDTQYF
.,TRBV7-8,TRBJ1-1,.,TGTGCCAGCAGCTTAGGGCGAATGAGGGGACGGGAGAACACTGAAGCTTTCTTT,CASSLGRMRGRENTEAFF
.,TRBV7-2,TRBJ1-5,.,TGTGCCAGCAGCTTAAGGGCCGGGACACATAGCAATCAGCCCCAGCATTTT,CASSLRAGTHSNQPQHF
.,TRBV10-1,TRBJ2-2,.,TGCGCCAGCAGTGAGTCGTGGGGGGCTACCGGGGAGCTGTTTTTT,CASSESWGATGELFF
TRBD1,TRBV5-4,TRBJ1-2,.,TGTGCCAGCAGCCCAGGGACAGGGTATGGCTACACCTTC,CASSPGTGYGYTF
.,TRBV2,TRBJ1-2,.,TGTGCCAGCGAGGAGGGGCCCGAAACAGGGACCAACTATGGCTACACCTTC,CASEEGPETGTNYGYTF
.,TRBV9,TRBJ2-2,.,TGTGCCAGCAGCGCACCCCGACCCGGTCGGGACGCCGGGGAGCTGTTTTTT,CASSAPRPGRDAGELFF
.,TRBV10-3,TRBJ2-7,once,TGTGCCATCAGTGAGGCTAGCGACTACGAGCAGTACTTC,CAISEASDYEQYF
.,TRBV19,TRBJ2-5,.,TGTGCCAGTAGTAGGGCAACTCAAGAGACCCAGTACTTC,CASSRATQETQYF
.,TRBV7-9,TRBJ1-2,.,TGTGCCAGCAGCCTTGGGACACCCAGGAGCTATGGCTACACCTTC,CASSLGTPRSYGYTF
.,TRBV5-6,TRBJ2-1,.,TGTGCCAGCAGCTTGGCCCTTAGGGCGGACAATGAGCAGTTCTTC,CASSLALRADNEQFF
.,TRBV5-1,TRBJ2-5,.,TGCGCCAGCAGCTTCAGGGTTGAAGAGACCCAGTACTTC,CASSFRVEETQYF
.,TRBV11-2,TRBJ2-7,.,TGTGCCAGCAGCCCAGACAGCTCCTACGAGCAGTACTTC,CASSPDSSYEQYF
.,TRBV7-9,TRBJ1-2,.,TGTGCCAGCAGCCCTACCAACCTAATCAGGGACGTGGGGCCTTATGGCTACACCTTC,CASSPTNLIRDVGPYGYTF
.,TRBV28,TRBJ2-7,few,TGTGCCAGCAGAAGACCCCCCTACGAGCAGTACTTC,CASRRPPYEQYF
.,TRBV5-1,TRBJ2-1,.,TGCGCCAGCAGCTTGGCCGCCGGTAGCAGATCCTACAATGAGCAGTTCTTC,CASSLAAGSRSYNEQFF
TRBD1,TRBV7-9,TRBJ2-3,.,TGTGCCAGCAGCGAACAGGGGGCAAAAGATACGCAGTATTTT,CASSEQGAKDTQYF
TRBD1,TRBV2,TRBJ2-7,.,TGTGCCAGCAGTCGGGACAGGAACTCCTACGAGCAGTACTTC,CASSRDRNSYEQYF
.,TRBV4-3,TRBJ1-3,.,TGCGCCAGCAGCCAAGGAAGAAGCTCTGGAAACACCATATATTTT,CASSQGRSSGNTIYF
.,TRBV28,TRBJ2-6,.,TGTGCCAGCAGTTTAACCTCTGGGGCCAACGTCCTGACTTTC,CASSLTSGANVLTF
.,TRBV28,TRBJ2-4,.,TGTGCCAGCAGGACACCGAAAGGGGGCAAAAACATTCAGTACTTC,CASRTPKGGKNIQYF
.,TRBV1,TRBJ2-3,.,TGCACCAGCAGCCAAGATCGTTCTGGCGGGCGCACAGATACGCAGTATTTT,CTSSQDRSGGRTDTQYF
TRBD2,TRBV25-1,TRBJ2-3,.,TGTGCCAGCAGTGGGGGCGGCGGGAGGACAGATACGCAGTATTTT,CASSGGGGRTDTQYF
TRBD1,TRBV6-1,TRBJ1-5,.,TGTGCCAGCAGTGAAAGAGTAGGGGGCGATAATCAGCCCCAGCATTTT,CASSERVGGDNQPQHF
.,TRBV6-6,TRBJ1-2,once,TGTGCCAGCAGTAGACATGACTATGGCTACACCTTC,CASSRHDYGYTF
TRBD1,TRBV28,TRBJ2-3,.,TGTGCCAGCATTCCGGGACAGGGGACGGGAGATACGCAGTATTTT,CASIPGQGTGDTQYF
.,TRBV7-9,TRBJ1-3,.,TGTGCCAGCAGCTTTTCTGGAAACACCATATATTTT,CASSFSGNTIYF
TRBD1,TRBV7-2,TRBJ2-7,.,TGTGCCAGCAGATACGGACAGGGCGTACCCTACGAGCAGTACTTC,CASRYGQGVPYEQYF